The 21 T cell receptor beta chains below all came from one sample that was sequenced in a study of quantifying T cell responses using KT2 cells. About the research overall: TCR alpha and beta constant-region primers primed reverse transcription of RNA.

Each cDNA got a UMI-containing oligo ligated at its 3' end. An equimolar mix of RC1.1 and RC1.2 primed the beta chain across TRBC1 and TRBC2. Each CDR3 protein is one row after TCRdb ran MiXCR on the UMI-ligation and nested PCR reads. The sample yields under 35,000 distinct CDR3 sequences, 6% to 9.5% seen once. The sequencing sample was made of PBMCs spiked with cells of the T cell clone KT2. Every receptor here comes from a human donor.

This clonotype has a handful of counts. This chain uses TRBV19 with TRBJ2-3, with D tentatively TRBD2 (6 bases). This CDR3 is 13 amino acids long. CDR1 LNHDA and CDR2 SQIVND come from the germline V gene (reference sequence). Trimming took 6 bases from V and 0 from J, leaving 7 bases between them. CDR3 loop: CASSGTSTDTQYF. CDR3 sequence (DNA): TGTGCCAGTAGCGGGACTAGCACAGATACGCAGTATTTT.

This clonotype was recorded many times. The V and J genes are TRBV18 and TRBJ2-3; D is unclear. Germline lookup yields CDR1 KGHSH and CDR2 LQKENI. V lost 5 bases, J lost 1 base, and 10 bases lay in between. This CDR3 comprises 14 residues. The CDR3 protein is CASSAQWGTDTQYF. CDR3 DNA sequence: TGTGCCAGCTCAGCACAGTGGGGCACAGATACGCAGTATTTT.

This clonotype appeared many times. The rearrangement joins TRBV6-1 to TRBJ2-4, with D perhaps assigned TRBD1 or TRBD2 (5 bases each). With 4 bases removed from V and 3 bases from J, the gap between germline ends came to 7 bases. The CDR3 is made up of 13 amino acids. Germline assignment: CDR1 MNHNS and CDR2 SASEGT. CDR3: CASSAGLKNIQYF. CDR3 nucleotide sequence: TGTGCCAGCAGTGCGGGGCTCAAAAACATTCAGTACTTC.

This rearrangement joins TRBV18 to TRBJ2-7, with D possibly being TRBD1 (5 bases). CDR3 length: 14 residues. Trimming shortened V by 4 bases and J by 7 bases, and 17 bases separated the two germline ends. CDR1 and CDR2 (germline): KGHSH, LQKENI. CDR3 nucleotide sequence: TGTGCCAGCTCACGTGACAGTCGAGAGATAGAGCAGTACTTC. The encoded protein is CASSRDSREIEQYF.

This chain connects TRBV3-1 to TRBJ2-7; 9 bases line up with TRBD2. This CDR3 is 13 amino acids long. V dropped 4 bases and J dropped 5; count of bases not matched to a gene: 3. CDR1 and CDR2 from the germline V gene are LGHDT and YNNKEL (reference sequence). CDR3 protein: CASSLGTSHEQYF. The CDR3 DNA reads as TGTGCCAGCAGCCTCGGGACTAGCCACGAGCAGTACTTC.

This clonotype was counted between two and nine times. The J gene is TRBJ2-3, the V gene TRBV9; D remains ambiguous. The CDR3 is 22 amino acids. V was cut by 5 bases and J by 1 base, with 35 bases left in between. CDR1 and CDR2 (germline): SGDLS, YYNGEE. The chain's CDR3 is CASSVTPTSGNRIFLGTDTQYF. The CDR3, as DNA: TGTGCCAGCAGTGTGACACCTACCTCAGGCAACCGTATCTTTCTCGGCACAGATACGCAGTATTTT.

A note on this clonotype: Given a much more abundant clone one base away, this may be a read error. The chain is built from TRBV18 and TRBJ1-1; 9 bases agree with TRBD1. Unmatched junction bases numbered 13, after V lost 11 bases and J lost 6 bases. Germline loops: CDR1 KGHSH, CDR2 LQKENI. The CDR3 extends over 14 amino acids. As DNA, the CDR3 is TGTGCCGGCTTGGCGGACAGGGGTTTTGCTGAAGCTTTCTTT. It encodes CAGLADRGFAEAFF.

The gene calls are TRBV12-3 or TRBV12-4 and TRBJ2-3; tentative D call: TRBD2 (5 bases). With 5 bases removed from V and 0 bases from J, the gap between germline ends came to 21 bases. The CDR3 is 18 residues long. Here the CDR3 reads CASSLHLRGLTSTDTQYF. The CDR3 nucleotides are TGTGCCAGCAGTCTTCACCTCCGGGGTCTGACTAGCACAGATACGCAGTATTTT.

CDR3 nucleotide sequence: TGTGCCACCAGTGACTTATCTGGAGGAAGACAAGAGACCCAGTACTTC. This encodes CATSDLSGGRQETQYF. The V and J genes are TRBV24-1 and TRBJ2-5; perhaps TRBD2 as D (5 bases). CDR1 and CDR2 from the germline V gene are KGHDR and SFDVKD. The CDR3 is 16 amino acids. V lost 4 bases to trimming and J lost 2 bases, with 16 bases between them.

This chain joins TRBV6-2 or TRBV6-3 and TRBJ1-1, with D possibly being TRBD1 (6 bases). There are 16 residues in the CDR3. V gave up 7 bases and J gave up 4 bases, with 22 bases separating them. Per the germline V gene, CDR1 is MNHEY and CDR2 is SVGEGT. DNA of the CDR3: TGTGCCAGCAACCCACGAGACAGGTCGATAACCACTGAAGCTTTCTTT. Its translation is CASNPRDRSITTEAFF.

This clonotype was seen ten or more times. The CDR3 protein is CASSPSGGAYEQYF. The CDR3 nucleotides are TGTGCCAGCAGCCCTAGCGGGGGGGCCTACGAGCAGTACTTC. The chain couples TRBV14 to TRBJ2-7; TRBD2 agrees at 12 bases. Germline lookup yields CDR1 SGHDN and CDR2 FVKESK. The CDR3 sequence is 14 residues long. V lost 4 bases to trimming and J lost 2 bases; unmatched junction nucleotides: 0.

The rearrangement links TRBV6-2 or TRBV6-3 to TRBJ2-6; TRBD1 might be the D (6 bases). The CDR3 extends over 15 amino acids. The germline V and J ends were trimmed by 7 bases and 0 bases, with 10 bases remaining between them. Germline loops: CDR1 MNHEY, CDR2 SVGEGT. CDR3 residues: CASNSGASGANVLTF. CDR3 coding DNA: TGTGCCAGCAATTCAGGGGCCTCTGGGGCCAACGTCCTGACTTTC.

This clonotype showed up many times. This chain links TRBV2 with TRBJ2-4; no firm D call. The V gene's germline CDR1 is SNHLY and CDR2 FYNNEI. This CDR3 is built from 14 residues. The V and J ends lost 3 bases and 8 bases respectively, with 14 bases between them. This chain's CDR3 is CASSETDVVDIQYF. CDR3 coding DNA: TGTGCCAGCAGTGAGACGGATGTGGTGGACATTCAGTACTTC.

This clonotype was found many times. This chain uses TRBV5-6 with TRBJ1-1, with D unresolved. CDR3 length: 13 amino acids. From germline, CDR1 is SGHDT and CDR2 YYEEEE. The germline V and J ends were trimmed by 2 bases and 5 bases, with 10 bases remaining between them. The CDR3 loop is CASSFSDYTEAFF. The CDR3 coding sequence is TGTGCCAGCAGCTTCTCGGATTATACTGAAGCTTTCTTT.

This clonotype has a count of ten or more. The rearrangement links TRBV12-3 or TRBV12-4 to TRBJ2-7, with D unclear. V lost 6 bases, J lost 0 bases, and 9 bases lay in between. There are 13 residues in the CDR3. The CDR3 here is CASSSAGSYEQYF. Written as DNA, the CDR3 is TGTGCCAGCAGCTCAGCTGGCTCCTACGAGCAGTACTTC.

This clonotype was seen at least ten times. This sequence joins TRBV12-3 or TRBV12-4 and TRBJ2-5; 7 bases fit TRBD1. CDR3 length: 15 residues. Germline trimming cut 2 bases from V and 3 bases from J; bases unmatched to any gene: 6. The CDR3 region is CASSLRWGQKETQYF. The CDR3 DNA reads TGTGCCAGCAGTTTACGCTGGGGACAGAAAGAGACCCAGTACTTC.

This clonotype was seen many times. This sequence joins TRBV15 and TRBJ2-4; D is unresolved. The V gene's germline CDR1 is LNHNV and CDR2 YYDKDF (reference sequence). The CDR3 has 12 amino acids. Trimming took 0 bases from V and 9 from J, leaving 6 bases between them. CDR3 protein: CATSRDLFIQYF. The CDR3 nucleotides are TGTGCCACCAGCAGAGACCTGTTCATTCAGTACTTC.

About this clonotype: A read error may account for a junction end that differs from germline. The J gene is TRBJ2-7, the V gene TRBV4-1; tentatively, D is TRBD1 (6 bases). The CDR3 runs 15 residues. Germline V gene sequence: CDR1 MGHRA, CDR2 YSYEKL. CDR3 DNA: TGCGCCAGCAGCCAAGATGGGGGCAAATCCTACGGGCAGTACTTC. It specifies CASSQDGGKSYGQYF.

This clonotype has a handful of counts. The chain is built from TRBV2 and TRBJ1-1; no reliable D call. V lost 0 bases and J lost 3, with 2 bases in between. This CDR3 is 12 amino acids long. Germline CDR1 is SNHLY and CDR2 is FYNNEI. The CDR3 nucleotides read TGTGCCAGCAGTGAAGCCCACACTGAAGCTTTCTTT. This translates into CASSEAHTEAFF.

This clonotype was seen ten or more times. The chain links TRBV29-1 to TRBJ1-2, with D unclear. Trimming cost V 0 bases and J 3 bases, with 11 bases left between them. The germline V gene has CDR1 SQVTM and CDR2 ANQGSEA. The CDR3 spans 14 residues. The CDR3 sequence: CSVEDREDYYGYTF. The DNA of the CDR3 is TGCAGCGTTGAAGATAGGGAGGATTACTATGGCTACACCTTC.

This clonotype has more than one count but fewer than ten. The CDR3 coding sequence is TGTGCCAGCAGTTACAGTAATAGCAATCAGCCCCAGCATTTT. Translation gives CASSYSNSNQPQHF. The V gene is TRBV6-6, the J gene TRBJ1-5; D unclear. Trimming shortened V by 2 bases and J by 0 bases, and 5 bases separated the two germline ends. Germline V gene sequence: CDR1 MNHNY, CDR2 SVGAGI (reference sequence). The CDR3 runs to 14 residues.